Listed here are 24 T cell receptor beta chains from one sample, sequenced in a study of blood T cell repertoires in COVID-19 (TCRdb year 2020). Receptors were amplified or captured by the immunoSEQ multiplex PCR assay. TCRdb retrieved this table from immuneACCESS and kept in-frame rearrangements only. Not all clones are present; in checked studies, unresolved V genes account for under half, and no reason is known for the remainder. This sample comprises about 250,000 clones, roughly 88% of them detected only once. 0.7% to 1% of the sample comes from the top ten. The sequenced material came from peripheral blood. The receptors shown here come from a human donor with COVID-19, enrolled during active disease. The donor label of this sample is uncertain.

V usage is TRBV27 and J usage is TRBJ1-2; the D gene is possibly TRBD1 (5 bases). Trimming cost V 3 bases and J 3 bases, with 11 bases left between them. The CDR3 covers 14 residues. Germline lookup yields CDR1 MNHEY and CDR2 SMNVEV (reference sequence). The CDR3 region is CASSLAQGDYGYTF. The CDR3 DNA follows: TGTGCCAGCAGTTTGGCTCAAGGGGACTATGGCTACACCTTC.

The J gene is TRBJ1-1, the V gene TRBV18, with D maybe TRBD1 (5 bases). The CDR3 has 15 residues. The germline V and J ends were trimmed by 3 bases and 2 bases, with 13 bases remaining between them. CDR1 and CDR2 from the germline V gene are KGHSH and LQKENI. As DNA, the CDR3 is TGTGCCAGCTCACCCCGGGTAGGGGAAAACACTGAAGCTTTCTTT. Encoded protein: CASSPRVGENTEAFF. Variable domain in full (rest from reference TRBV18 and TRBJ1-1): NAGVMQNPRHLVRRRGQEARLRCSPMKGHSHVYWYRQLPEEGLKFMVYLQKENIIDESGMPKERFSAEFPKEGPSILRIQQVVRGDSAAYFCASSPRVGENTEAFFGQGTRLTVV.

The gene calls are TRBV19 and TRBJ1-5, with D uncertain. In germline, CDR1 is LNHDA, CDR2 SQIVND (reference sequence). The V and J ends lost 7 bases and 7 bases respectively, with 11 bases between them. The CDR3 has 12 residues. CDR3 in amino acids: CASTSQRQPQHF. The CDR3, as DNA: TGTGCCAGTACCTCACAGCGGCAGCCCCAGCATTTT.

This clone was found once. The chain couples TRBV5-4 to TRBJ1-4; 8 positions match TRBD1. V was pared by 1 base and J by 6 bases, with 8 bases of the junction left unmatched. Germline CDR1 reads SGHNT; CDR2 reads YYREEE (reference sequence). CDR3 length: 16 amino acids. In DNA form, the CDR3 reads TGTGCCAGCAGCTTGAACCCGACAGGGGTGGATGAAAAACTGTTTTTT. It yields the protein CASSLNPTGVDEKLFF. The entire variable domain, with the rest obtained from reference TRBV5-4 and TRBJ1-4, is as follows: ETGVTQSPTHLIKTRGQQVTLRCSSQSGHNTVSWYQQALGQGPQFIFQYYREEENGRGNFPPRFSGLQFPNYSSELNVNALELDDSALYLCASSLNPTGVDEKLFFGSGTQLSVL.

This sequence joins TRBV28 and TRBJ2-3; 8 bases fit TRBD2. Germline CDR1 is MDHEN and CDR2 is SYDVKM. The ends lost 6 bases at V and 5 bases at J; junction bases unmatched: 7. The CDR3 spans 14 residues. In DNA form, the CDR3 reads TGTGCCAGCAGCCAACAAGCGGGAGAAGATACGCAGTATTTT. Translation gives CASSQQAGEDTQYF.

This chain connects TRBV5-8 to TRBJ2-1; tentatively, D is TRBD2 (6 bases). The germline gives CDR1 SGHTS, CDR2 YDEGEE. V was pared by 5 bases and J by 11 bases, with 20 bases between. CDR3 length equals 14 residues. The CDR3, as DNA: TGTGCCAGCAGGGTGCGGCTAGCGAGCGGTAAGCAGTTCTTC. This gives the protein CASRVRLASGKQFF.

This chain links TRBV7-9 with TRBJ1-5; no clear D gene. Trimming cost V 0 bases and J 7 bases, with 10 bases left between them. This CDR3 has 14 residues. Germline CDR1 and CDR2: SEHNR and FQNEAQ (reference sequence). CDR3 protein: CASSLADGRQPQHF. The CDR3 DNA follows: TGTGCCAGCAGCTTAGCTGATGGGAGGCAGCCCCAGCATTTT. Supplemented by reference TRBV7-9 and TRBJ1-5, the full variable domain reads DTGVSQNPRHKITKRGQNVTFRCDPISEHNRLYWYRQTLGQGPEFLTYFQNEAQLEKSRLLSDRFSAERPKGSFSTLEIQRTEQGDSAMYLCASSLADGRQPQHFGDGTRLSIL.

The chain joins TRBV6-5 to TRBJ1-1, with 7 bases matching TRBD1. Germline-derived CDR1 and CDR2 are MNHEY and SVGAGI. J lost 1 base, V lost 6 bases, and 8 bases had no gene match. The CDR3 contains 15 residues. The CDR3 is CASRGTEKQNTEAFF. DNA for the CDR3: TGTGCCAGCAGGGGGACAGAAAAACAGAACACTGAAGCTTTCTTT.

The V call is TRBV2, the J call TRBJ1-6; D is ambiguous. The ends were cut back, 7 bases at V and 10 bases at J, with 11 bases in the middle. Germline values: CDR1 SNHLY, CDR2 FYNNEI. This CDR3 has 12 amino acids. The CDR3 here is CASTRVRSPLHF. The CDR3 region has the DNA TGTGCCAGCACGAGGGTCCGCTCACCCCTCCACTTT.

The chain carries TRBV29-1 and TRBJ1-1, with TRBD1 matching over 10 bases. The trim removed 5 bases at V and 1 base at J, leaving 4 bases unmatched. This CDR3 is 14 amino acids long. Germline V lookup: CDR1 SQVTM, CDR2 ANQGSEA. The CDR3 sequence: CSVLRTGGNTEAFF. The CDR3 nucleotides are TGCAGCGTTCTCAGGACAGGGGGGAACACTGAAGCTTTCTTT.

The rearrangement joins TRBV2 to TRBJ2-2; tentative D call: TRBD2 (6 bases). This CDR3 spans 15 amino acids. Trimming cost V 3 bases and J 5 bases, with 13 bases left between them. CDR1 is SNHLY and CDR2 is FYNNEI in the germline V gene. CDR3 amino acids: CASSETVGGTGELFF. The DNA for the CDR3 is TGTGCCAGCAGTGAGACGGTTGGGGGGACCGGGGAGCTGTTTTTT.

The chain has TRBV20-1 and TRBJ2-7; TRBD2 agrees at 10 bases. The ends lost 3 bases at V and 1 base at J; junction bases unmatched: 15. The CDR3 sequence is 18 residues long. The germline V gene has CDR1 DFQATT and CDR2 SNEGSKA (reference sequence). The CDR3 loop is CSASALGSSGSWSYEQYF. In DNA form, the CDR3 reads TGCAGTGCTAGTGCACTAGGCTCTAGCGGGAGTTGGTCCTACGAGCAGTACTTC.

As for this clone: Mismatch with germline at one junction end may stem from a read error. V gene TRBV28 combines with J gene TRBJ1-4; D may be TRBD1 (6 bases). Germline V CDR1 and CDR2: MDHEN, SYDVKM. CDR3 size: 15 residues. CDR3 residues: CASRPSGTTNEKLFF. CDR3 nucleotide sequence: TGTGCCAGCAGACCTTCCGGGACAACAAATGAAAAACTGTTTTTT.

The chain recombines TRBV7-3 with TRBJ2-3, with 8 bases matching TRBD2. The CDR3 totals 15 residues. The germline V gene encodes CDR1 SGHTA and CDR2 FQGTGA. Trimming cost V 6 bases and J 10 bases; bases outside gene matches: 15. CDR3 amino acids: CASRRGAGESTPQYF. DNA for the CDR3: TGTGCCAGCAGGAGGGGAGCGGGAGAAAGCACTCCGCAGTATTTT.

The V call is TRBV28, the J call TRBJ1-2, with 7 bases lining up with TRBD1. V was clipped by 4 bases and J by 8 bases; unmatched bases: 7. The CDR3 runs to 13 residues. Germline lookup yields CDR1 MDHEN and CDR2 SYDVKM. CDR3 region: CASSSDRPRGYTF. Here the CDR3 DNA reads TGTGCCAGCAGTTCGGACAGGCCTCGCGGCTACACCTTC.

The V call is TRBV28, the J call TRBJ1-3; 7 bases agree with TRBD1. The trim removed 8 bases at V and 2 bases at J, leaving 15 bases unmatched. The CDR3 is 17 residues long. Germline CDR1 and CDR2: MDHEN and SYDVKM. The chain's CDR3 is CASASPQGVGAGNTIYF. The CDR3 DNA is TGTGCCAGCGCCTCTCCCCAGGGGGTCGGTGCTGGAAACACCATATATTTT.

The gene calls are TRBV5-8 and TRBJ1-6, with a tentative D call TRBD1 (5 bases). The CDR3 extends over 17 amino acids. V lost 5 bases and J 5 bases, leaving 20 bases between the germline ends. CDR1 SGHTS and CDR2 YDEGEE come from the germline V gene. The CDR3 reads CASSSWQGASNNSPLHF. CDR3 sequence (DNA): TGTGCCAGCAGTTCGTGGCAGGGTGCGTCAAATAATTCACCCCTCCACTTT.

The V and J genes are TRBV5-4 and TRBJ1-6; D is possibly TRBD1 (5 bases). Germline CDR1 is SGHNT and CDR2 is YYREEE (reference sequence). The CDR3 runs 16 residues. Trimming shortened V by 0 bases and J by 6 bases, and 13 bases separated the two germline ends. For the CDR3, the DNA is TGTGCCAGCAGCTTGGGGGGCTCGTTCCCTAATTCACCCCTCCACTTT. This gives the protein CASSLGGSFPNSPLHF.

The V and J genes are TRBV10-3 and TRBJ2-1; 15 positions agree with TRBD2. With 4 bases clipped from V and 7 bases from J, the junction kept 2 bases outside the gene matches. The CDR3 totals 15 residues. Per germline, CDR1 ENHRY and CDR2 SYGVKD. The CDR3 DNA reads TGTGCCATCAGTGGGGGACTAGCGGGAGGAAATGAGCAGTTCTTC. Translated: CAISGGLAGGNEQFF.

Here the CDR3 reads CASSYEDRGQETQYF. The CDR3 DNA is TGTGCCAGCAGTTACGAGGACAGGGGGCAAGAGACCCAGTACTTC. The V gene is TRBV6-5, the J gene TRBJ2-5; 10 bases match TRBD1. The CDR3 is 15 residues long. J gave up 2 bases and V 2 bases, and 2 bases lay outside the gene matches. Germline CDR1 is MNHEY and CDR2 is SVGAGI.

V is TRBV28 and J is TRBJ1-1; tentative D call: TRBD1 (6 bases). Germline V lookup: CDR1 MDHEN, CDR2 SYDVKM. The V and J ends lost 2 bases and 5 bases respectively, with 12 bases between them. The CDR3 is made up of 14 amino acids. CDR3 sequence (DNA): TGTGCCAGCAGTTTAGAGAGGGGGTGGACTGAAGCTTTCTTT. Its translation is CASSLERGWTEAFF.

The chain employs TRBV30 and TRBJ1-2, with D perhaps TRBD1 (6 bases). V was clipped by 2 bases and J by 6 bases, with 13 bases between them. This CDR3 comprises 13 residues. CDR1 is GTSNPN and CDR2 is SVGIG in the germline V gene (reference sequence). The CDR3 is CAWSLAQGHGYTF. CDR3 in DNA: TGTGCCTGGAGTTTGGCACAGGGCCATGGCTACACCTTC.

The chain joins TRBV9 to TRBJ2-3, with D tentatively TRBD1 (5 bases). V was pared by 1 base and J by 3 bases, with 6 bases between. Looked up from germline, CDR1 is SGDLS and CDR2 is YYNGEE. The CDR3 spans 13 residues. CDR3 region: CASSVQGTDTQYF. The CDR3 bases are TGTGCCAGCAGCGTACAGGGTACAGATACGCAGTATTTT.

The rearrangement joins TRBV7-3 to TRBJ2-2; perhaps TRBD1 as D (6 bases). CDR3 size: 13 residues. Trimming removed 4 bases from V and 5 bases from J, with 8 bases in between. CDR1 SGHTA and CDR2 FQGTGA come from the germline V gene. This chain's CDR3 is CASSSRGTGELFF. Here the CDR3 DNA reads TGTGCCAGCAGCTCCAGGGGAACCGGGGAGCTGTTTTTT.